These 19 T cell receptor beta chains originate from one sample sequenced in a study of T-cell memory formation after mild COVID-19. TCRdb fed the 5' RACE reads into MiXCR, producing one record per CDR3 protein. The table has hundreds of thousands of distinct CDR3 sequences, around a quarter seen once. Specimen: PBMCs or a T cell subset sorted from them (not recorded which). All receptors come from an adult woman who had mild COVID-19 (a few samples of this study predate the infection). Cell type and time point are not known.

Notes on this clonotype: A read error is possible here, since a much larger clone lies one base away. The rearrangement uses TRBV5-1 and TRBJ2-1; possibly TRBD2 for D (6 bases). V was shortened by 8 bases and J by 11 bases, with 20 bases between the two germline ends. This CDR3 is built from 13 residues. CDR1 and CDR2 from the germline V gene are SGHRS and YFSETQ. As DNA, the CDR3 is TGCGCCAGAAGTGAGGAGGGGCCGGGCAAGCAGTTCTTC. Translated, it gives CARSEEGPGKQFF.

This clonotype showed up just a few times. The chain recombines TRBV18 with TRBJ1-1, with 8 bases matching TRBD1. V was pared by 5 bases and J by 1 base, with 12 bases of the junction left unmatched. Germline V CDR1 and CDR2: KGHSH, LQKENI. CDR3 length: 17 amino acids. The CDR3: CASSERMTGAQNTEAFF. CDR3 sequence (DNA): TGTGCCAGCTCAGAGCGTATGACAGGGGCGCAGAACACTGAAGCTTTCTTT.

This rearrangement joins TRBV6-5 to TRBJ1-5; 8 positions match TRBD1. CDR1 MNHEY and CDR2 SVGAGI come from the germline V gene. V lost 8 bases and J lost 5; bases outside the gene matches: 11. The CDR3 is 15 residues long. The DNA of the CDR3 is TGTGCCAGCCGGAAAACGGGACAGGACTATCAGCCCCAGCATTTT. Amino acids: CASRKTGQDYQPQHF.

V gene TRBV12-3 or TRBV12-4 combines with J gene TRBJ2-7, with unresolved D. V was clipped by 5 bases and J by 6 bases, with 11 bases between them. The length of the CDR3 is 12 residues. CDR3 protein: CASSKNPVEQYF. CDR3 DNA sequence: TGTGCCAGCAGTAAAAACCCGGTCGAGCAGTACTTC.

This clonotype appeared a few times. V gene TRBV6-1 combines with J gene TRBJ2-5, with D unclear. The CDR3 has 12 amino acids. Germline CDR1 MNHNS, CDR2 SASEGT. V was shortened by 4 bases and J by 5 bases, with 8 bases between the two germline ends. CDR3 in DNA: TGTGCCAGCAGTGGGGGTTGGGAGACCCAGTACTTC. This translates into CASSGGWETQYF.

This clonotype was picked up a small number of times. The V gene is TRBV12-3 or TRBV12-4, the J gene TRBJ1-1; unclear D gene. The CDR3 loop spans 11 amino acids. The V end was cut by 6 bases, the J end by 8 bases, with 10 bases between. CDR3 sequence reads: CASRGFTEAFF. The CDR3 DNA reads as TGTGCCAGCAGAGGATTTACGGAAGCTTTCTTT.

This clonotype was seen more than once but under ten times. CDR3 loop: CAISEWAGVPSGANVLTF. The CDR3 DNA is TGTGCCATCAGTGAGTGGGCAGGGGTCCCCTCTGGGGCCAACGTCCTGACTTTC. The chain links TRBV10-3 to TRBJ2-6, with D possibly being TRBD1 (6 bases). This CDR3 is 18 amino acids long. Between the trimmed V and J ends, which lost 1 base and 0 bases, there was a span of 13 bases. Germline-derived CDR1 and CDR2 are ENHRY and SYGVKD.

This clonotype was observed a handful of times. The chain joins TRBV9 to TRBJ1-4, with D possibly TRBD1 on 5 matching bases. The CDR3 is made up of 15 amino acids. Per the germline V gene, CDR1 is SGDLS and CDR2 is YYNGEE. V lost 1 base and J lost 2, with 9 bases in between. The chain's CDR3 is CASSVIGGTNEKLFF. Here the CDR3 DNA reads TGTGCCAGCAGCGTAATCGGGGGGACTAATGAAAAACTGTTTTTT.

The J gene is TRBJ2-1, the V gene TRBV29-1, with 12 bases matching TRBD2. The CDR3 is 15 amino acids. Trimming cost V 6 bases and J 4 bases; bases outside gene matches: 7. CDR1 is SQVTM and CDR2 is ANQGSEA in the germline V gene. The chain's CDR3 is CSVEYGLAGYNEQFF. The CDR3 coding sequence is TGCAGCGTAGAATACGGACTAGCGGGATACAATGAGCAGTTCTTC.

This clonotype came up a few times. The genes are TRBV6-2 or TRBV6-3 and TRBJ2-1, with 8 nucleotides matching TRBD2. CDR3 length: 16 residues. Unmatched junction bases numbered 14, after V lost 6 bases and J lost 7 bases. Germline values: CDR1 MNHEY, CDR2 SVGEGT. CDR3 loop: CASRNERERPGNEQFF. For the CDR3, the DNA is TGTGCCAGCAGAAACGAGCGGGAGCGTCCGGGGAATGAGCAGTTCTTC.

The sample holds a few counts of this clonotype. The chain combines TRBV18 with TRBJ2-7; 10 bases agree with TRBD1. J was trimmed by 4 bases and V by 3 bases; bases with no gene match: 9. Germline CDR1 KGHSH, CDR2 LQKENI. The CDR3 is 16 residues long. The CDR3 region is CASSPLSGQGKYEQYF. Written as DNA, the CDR3 is TGTGCCAGCTCACCCCTTTCGGGACAGGGGAAGTACGAGCAGTACTTC.

V usage is TRBV2 and J usage is TRBJ2-3, with D perhaps TRBD1 (5 bases). Germline assignment: CDR1 SNHLY and CDR2 FYNNEI. V shed 2 bases and J shed 0 bases, with 9 bases lying between them. CDR3 length: 15 residues. The CDR3 DNA is TGTGCCAGCAGTGAACAGGGTACTAGCACAGATACGCAGTATTTT. This gives the protein CASSEQGTSTDTQYF.

This rearrangement joins TRBV5-1 to TRBJ2-1; 14 bases are a match to TRBD2. The junction had 6 bases not matched to a gene; V was cut back by 3 bases and J by 7 bases. From germline, CDR1 is SGHRS and CDR2 YFSETQ. This CDR3 is 16 amino acids long. The CDR3 bases are TGCGCCAGCAGCTGGGGACTAGCGGGAGAGTCTAATGAGCAGTTCTTC. Protein sequence: CASSWGLAGESNEQFF.

This clonotype was observed a few times. CDR3 sequence reads: CSVEGLRDRDFFEQYF. In DNA form, the CDR3 reads TGCAGCGTTGAAGGTCTCCGGGACAGGGACTTTTTCGAGCAGTACTTC. V and J are TRBV29-1 and TRBJ2-7; 9 nucleotides match TRBD1. The CDR3 consists of 16 residues. The germline CDR1 and CDR2 sequences are SQVTM and ANQGSEA. V was clipped by 1 base and J by 6 bases; unmatched bases: 13.

This clonotype occurred a few times. The rearrangement joins TRBV20-1 to TRBJ2-2; TRBD1 agrees at 7 bases. J gave up 3 bases and V 5 bases, and 9 bases lay outside the gene matches. Germline CDR1 reads DFQATT; CDR2 reads SNEGSKA (reference sequence). CDR3 length: 15 amino acids. The DNA of the CDR3 is TGCAGTGCTGTCCCATACAGGGGTTACACCGGGGAGCTGTTTTTT. Translated, it gives CSAVPYRGYTGELFF.

This chain uses TRBV12-3 or TRBV12-4 with TRBJ2-7, with D tentatively TRBD2 (6 bases). Trimming took 1 base from V and 0 from J, leaving 13 bases between them. This CDR3 is built from 16 residues. CDR3 DNA: TGTGCCAGCAGTTTAGGGCCGGGAGCCTTCTCCTACGAGCAGTACTTC. This codes for CASSLGPGAFSYEQYF.

This clonotype was seen more than once but under ten times. J is TRBJ2-2 and V is TRBV5-1; 10 positions match TRBD1. Germline loops: CDR1 SGHRS, CDR2 YFSETQ. The V segment lost 4 bases and the J segment 6 bases; nucleotides outside the gene matches: 15. The CDR3 spans 18 residues. CDR3 DNA: TGCGCCAGCAGCCTGTTGCCCTCGGACAGGGGGAATCCCGGGGAGCTGTTTTTT. Translating gives CASSLLPSDRGNPGELFF.

This clonotype has only one observation. V is TRBV12-5 and J is TRBJ1-1; D not certain. Germline V gives CDR1 LGHNT, CDR2 FRNRAP. CDR3 size: 13 residues. V was cut by 7 bases and J by 7 bases, with 16 bases left in between. This CDR3 reads CASAKDGTDEAFF. In DNA, the CDR3 is TGTGCTAGTGCCAAGGACGGAACCGATGAAGCTTTCTTT.

The rearrangement uses TRBV30 and TRBJ2-2; 13 bases align to TRBD2. V was pared by 7 bases and J by 8 bases, with 13 bases of the junction left unmatched. Germline-derived CDR1 and CDR2 are GTSNPN and SVGIG (reference sequence). This CDR3 is 16 amino acids long. CDR3 amino acids: CASHPTGLAGLGELFF. In DNA, the CDR3 is TGTGCCTCCCACCCCACGGGACTAGCGGGGCTTGGGGAGCTGTTTTTT.